The 8 T cell receptor beta chains in this list originate from one sample, sequenced in a study of blood T cell repertoires in COVID-19. Data came from immunoSEQ multiplex PCR; TCRdb stores just in-frame clones and leaves some out. Among roughly 190,000 clones listed, around nine tenths were seen once. The material sequenced was peripheral blood. The receptor source for this set is a man aged 40-49 years with active or convalescent COVID-19.

The chain combines TRBV2 with TRBJ2-3; 12 positions agree with TRBD2. Germline CDR1 is SNHLY and CDR2 is FYNNEI. CDR3 length: 14 residues. V lost 6 bases, J lost 8 bases, and 6 bases stayed unmatched. Here the CDR3 reads CASRTSGGSGTQYF. In DNA, the CDR3 is TGTGCCAGCAGAACTAGCGGGGGGTCGGGTACGCAGTATTTT.

V gene TRBV21-1 combines with J gene TRBJ2-1; the table assigns TRBD1, which was not confirmed against the DNA. TRBV21-1 is labeled a pseudogene. CDR3 length: 16 amino acids. CDR3 DNA sequence: TGTGCCAGCAGCCCCCACAACAGGGTAGACCTCAATGAGCAGTTCTTC. This sequence encodes CASSPHNRVDLNEQFF.

The V and J genes are TRBV7-2 and TRBJ2-5; no clear D gene. This CDR3 comprises 15 residues. CDR1 SGHTA and CDR2 FQGNSA come from the germline V gene. V shed 2 bases and J shed 1 base, with 11 bases lying between them. The CDR3 DNA reads TGTGCCAGCAGCTTAAGATTAGCCACCCAAGAGACCCAGTACTTC. Protein sequence: CASSLRLATQETQYF.

The chain uses TRBV20-1 and TRBJ2-3, with TRBD2 as a possible D gene (6 bases). Germline CDR1 and CDR2: DFQATT and SNEGSKA (reference sequence). CDR3 length equals 11 residues. V lost 6 bases and J lost 7, with 11 bases in between. The CDR3 region is CSAIAVNTQYF. DNA for the CDR3: TGCAGTGCCATAGCGGTAAATACGCAGTATTTT.

On this clone itself: The same CDR3 also results from other DNA sequences found in this sample. The chain uses TRBV18 and TRBJ1-1, with 9 bases that match TRBD1. CDR1 is KGHSH and CDR2 is LQKENI in the germline V gene. The CDR3 runs 14 residues. After removal of 3 bases from V and 1 base from J, the junction contained 0 bases not matched to a gene. The chain's CDR3 is CASSPDRGNTEAFF. The DNA of the CDR3 is TGTGCCAGCTCACCGGACAGGGGGAACACTGAAGCTTTCTTT.

The CDR3 is CASSYSTGFYGYTF. CDR3 coding DNA: TGTGCCAGCAGTTACTCCACAGGGTTCTATGGCTACACCTTC. V and J are TRBV6-2 or TRBV6-3 and TRBJ1-2; D possibly corresponds to TRBD1 (6 bases). V lost 0 bases, J lost 4 bases, and 9 bases lay in between. CDR1 is MNHEY and CDR2 is SVGEGT in the germline V gene. The CDR3 is made up of 14 amino acids.

The CDR3 spells CAWSQSPYEQYF. The CDR3 bases are TGTGCCTGGAGTCAATCCCCCTACGAGCAGTACTTC. The rearrangement uses TRBV30 and TRBJ2-7; no firm D call. V lost 2 bases and J 2 bases, leaving 7 bases between the germline ends. The CDR3 has 12 amino acids. From germline, CDR1 is GTSNPN and CDR2 SVGIG (reference sequence).

This chain links TRBV6-6 with TRBJ2-7; unclear D gene. Germline assignment: CDR1 MNHNY and CDR2 SVGAGI (reference sequence). Between the trimmed V and J ends, which lost 4 bases and 4 bases, there was a span of 5 bases. This CDR3 is built from 11 residues. The CDR3 reads CASSSTYEQYF. CDR3 DNA: TGTGCCAGCAGTTCAACATACGAGCAGTACTTC.